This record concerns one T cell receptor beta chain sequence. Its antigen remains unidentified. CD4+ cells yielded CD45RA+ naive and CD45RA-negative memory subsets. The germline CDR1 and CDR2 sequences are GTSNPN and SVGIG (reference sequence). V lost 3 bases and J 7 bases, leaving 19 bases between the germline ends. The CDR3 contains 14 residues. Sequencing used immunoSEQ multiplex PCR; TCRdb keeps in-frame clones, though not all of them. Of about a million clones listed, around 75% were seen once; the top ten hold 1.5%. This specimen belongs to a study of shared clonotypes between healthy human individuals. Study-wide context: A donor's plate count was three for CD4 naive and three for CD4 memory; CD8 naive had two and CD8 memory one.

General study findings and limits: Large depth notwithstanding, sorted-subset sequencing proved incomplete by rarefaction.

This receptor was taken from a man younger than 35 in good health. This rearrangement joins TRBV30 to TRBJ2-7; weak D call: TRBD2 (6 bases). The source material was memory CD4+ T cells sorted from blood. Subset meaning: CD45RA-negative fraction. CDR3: CAWRRRALGGEQYF. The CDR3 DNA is TGTGCCTGGAGGCGCCGGGCCCTCGGGGGAGAGCAGTACTTC. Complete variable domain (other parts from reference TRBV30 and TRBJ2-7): SQTIHQWPATLVQPVGSPLSLECTVEGTSNPNLYWYRQAAGRGLQLLFYSVGIGQISSEVPQNLSASRPQDRQFILSSKKLLLSDSGFYLCAWRRRALGGEQYFGPGTRLTVT.